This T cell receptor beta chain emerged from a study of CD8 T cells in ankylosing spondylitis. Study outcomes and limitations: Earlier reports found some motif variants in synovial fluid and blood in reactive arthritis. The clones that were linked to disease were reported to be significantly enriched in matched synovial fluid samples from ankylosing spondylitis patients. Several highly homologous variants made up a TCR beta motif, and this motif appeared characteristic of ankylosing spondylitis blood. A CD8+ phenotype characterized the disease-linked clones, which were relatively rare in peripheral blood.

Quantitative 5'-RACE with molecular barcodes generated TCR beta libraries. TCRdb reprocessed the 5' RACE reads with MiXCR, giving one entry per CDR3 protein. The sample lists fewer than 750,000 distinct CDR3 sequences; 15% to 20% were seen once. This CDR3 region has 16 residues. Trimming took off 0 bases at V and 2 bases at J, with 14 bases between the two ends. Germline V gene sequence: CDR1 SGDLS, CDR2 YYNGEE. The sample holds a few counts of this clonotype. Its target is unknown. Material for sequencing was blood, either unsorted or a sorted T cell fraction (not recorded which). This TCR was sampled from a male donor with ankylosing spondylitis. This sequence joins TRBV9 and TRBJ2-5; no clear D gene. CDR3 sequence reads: CASSVGPASKQETQYF. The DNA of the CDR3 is TGTGCCAGCAGCGTAGGACCTGCCAGTAAACAAGAGACCCAGTACTTC.